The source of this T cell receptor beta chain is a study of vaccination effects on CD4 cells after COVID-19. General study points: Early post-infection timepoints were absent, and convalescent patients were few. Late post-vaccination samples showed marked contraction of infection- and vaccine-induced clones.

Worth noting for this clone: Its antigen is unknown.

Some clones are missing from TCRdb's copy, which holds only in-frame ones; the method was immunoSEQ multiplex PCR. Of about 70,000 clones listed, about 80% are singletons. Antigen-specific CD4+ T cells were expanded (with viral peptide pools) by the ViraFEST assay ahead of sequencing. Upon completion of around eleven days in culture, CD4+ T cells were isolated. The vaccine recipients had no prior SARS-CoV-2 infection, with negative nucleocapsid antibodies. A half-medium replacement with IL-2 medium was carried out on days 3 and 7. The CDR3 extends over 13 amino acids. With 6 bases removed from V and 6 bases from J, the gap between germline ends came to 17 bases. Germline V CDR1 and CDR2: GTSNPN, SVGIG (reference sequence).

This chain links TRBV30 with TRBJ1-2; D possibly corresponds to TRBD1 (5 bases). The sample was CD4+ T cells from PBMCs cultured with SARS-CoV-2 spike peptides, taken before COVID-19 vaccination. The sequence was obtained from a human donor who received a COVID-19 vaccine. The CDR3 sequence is CACHRDAWDGYTF. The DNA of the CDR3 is TGTGCCTGCCACCGGGACGCCTGGGATGGCTACACCTTC. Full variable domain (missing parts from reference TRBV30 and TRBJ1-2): SQTIHQWPATLVQPVGSPLSLECTVEGTSNPNLYWYRQAAGRGLQLLFYSVGIGQISSEVPQNLSASRPQDRQFILSSKKLLLSDSGFYLCACHRDAWDGYTFGSGTRLTVV.